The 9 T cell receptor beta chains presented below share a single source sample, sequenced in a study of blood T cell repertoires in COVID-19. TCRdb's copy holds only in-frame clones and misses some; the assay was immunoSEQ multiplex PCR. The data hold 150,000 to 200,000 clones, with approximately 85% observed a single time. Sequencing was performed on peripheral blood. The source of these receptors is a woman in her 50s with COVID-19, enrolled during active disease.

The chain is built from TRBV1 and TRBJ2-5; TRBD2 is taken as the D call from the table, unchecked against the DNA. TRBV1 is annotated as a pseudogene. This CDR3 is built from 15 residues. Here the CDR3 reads CTSSRTSGGAETQYF. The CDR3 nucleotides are TGCACCAGCAGCCGGACTAGCGGGGGGGCGGAGACCCAGTACTTC.

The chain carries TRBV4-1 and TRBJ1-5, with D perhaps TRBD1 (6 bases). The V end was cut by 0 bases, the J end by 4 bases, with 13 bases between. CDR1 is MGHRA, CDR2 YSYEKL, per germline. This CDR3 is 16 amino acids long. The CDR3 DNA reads TGCGCCAGCAGCCAAGATTCTTGGACAGCGAATCAGCCCCAGCATTTT. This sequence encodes CASSQDSWTANQPQHF.

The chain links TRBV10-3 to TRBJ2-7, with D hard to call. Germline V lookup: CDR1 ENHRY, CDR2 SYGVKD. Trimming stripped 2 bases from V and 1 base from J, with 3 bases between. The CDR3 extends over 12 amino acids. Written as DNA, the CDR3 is TGTGCCATCAGTGAGACTTCCTACGAGCAGTACTTC. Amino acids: CAISETSYEQYF.

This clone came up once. CDR3 nucleotides: TGTGCCAGTAAGGAGCCGCCCACTGAAGCTTTCTTT. Its translation: CASKEPPTEAFF. The chain recombines TRBV28 with TRBJ1-1; D is uncertain. The germline V gene has CDR1 MDHEN and CDR2 SYDVKM. This CDR3 has 12 amino acids. The V gene lost 9 bases and the J gene lost 4 bases, with 12 bases spanning the gap.

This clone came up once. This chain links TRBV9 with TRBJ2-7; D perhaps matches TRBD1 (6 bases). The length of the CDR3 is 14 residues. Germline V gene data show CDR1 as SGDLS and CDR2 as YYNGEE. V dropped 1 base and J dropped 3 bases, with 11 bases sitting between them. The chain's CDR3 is CASSVTPDSYEQYF. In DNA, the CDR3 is TGTGCCAGCAGCGTAACCCCGGACAGCTACGAGCAGTACTTC.

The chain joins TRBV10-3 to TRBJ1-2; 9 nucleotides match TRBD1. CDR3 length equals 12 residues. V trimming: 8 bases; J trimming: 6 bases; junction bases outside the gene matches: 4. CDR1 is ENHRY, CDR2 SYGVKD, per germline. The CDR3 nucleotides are TGTGCCATCTGGACAGGGGAGAATGGCTACACCTTC. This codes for CAIWTGENGYTF.

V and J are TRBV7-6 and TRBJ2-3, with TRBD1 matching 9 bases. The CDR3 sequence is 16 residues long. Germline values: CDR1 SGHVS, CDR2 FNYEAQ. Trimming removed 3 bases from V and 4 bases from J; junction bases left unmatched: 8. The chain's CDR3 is CASSLYRGLGADTQYF. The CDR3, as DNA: TGTGCCAGCAGCTTGTACAGGGGGCTCGGGGCAGATACGCAGTATTTT.

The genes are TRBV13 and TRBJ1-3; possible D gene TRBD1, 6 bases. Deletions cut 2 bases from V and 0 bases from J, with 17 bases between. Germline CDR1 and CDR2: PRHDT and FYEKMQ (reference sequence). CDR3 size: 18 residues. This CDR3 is CASSLTRTATFSGNTIYF. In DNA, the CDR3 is TGTGCCAGCAGCTTAACCAGGACAGCAACCTTCTCTGGAAACACCATATATTTT. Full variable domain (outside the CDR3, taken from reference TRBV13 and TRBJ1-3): AAGVIQSPRHLIKEKRETATLKCYPIPRHDTVYWYQQGPGQDPQFLISFYEKMQSDKGSIPDRFSAQQFSDYHSELNMSSLELGDSALYFCASSLTRTATFSGNTIYFGEGSWLTVV.

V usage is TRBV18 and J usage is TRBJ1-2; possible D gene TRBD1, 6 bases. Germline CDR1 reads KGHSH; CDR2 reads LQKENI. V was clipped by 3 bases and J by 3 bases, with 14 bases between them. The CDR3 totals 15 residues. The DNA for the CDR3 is TGTGCCAGCTCACCGTGGGGGCTCGGTGACTATGGCTACACCTTC. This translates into CASSPWGLGDYGYTF.